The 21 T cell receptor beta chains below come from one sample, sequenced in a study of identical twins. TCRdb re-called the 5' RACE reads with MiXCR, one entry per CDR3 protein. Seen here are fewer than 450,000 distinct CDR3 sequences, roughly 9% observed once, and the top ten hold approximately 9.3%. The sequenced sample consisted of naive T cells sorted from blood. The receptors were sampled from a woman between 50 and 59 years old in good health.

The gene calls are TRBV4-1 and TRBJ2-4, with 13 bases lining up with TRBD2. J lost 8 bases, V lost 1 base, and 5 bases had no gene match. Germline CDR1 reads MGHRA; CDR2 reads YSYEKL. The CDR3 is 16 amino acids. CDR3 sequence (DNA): TGCGCCAGCAGCCAAGGTGGGACTAGCGGGATTCACATTCAGTACTTC. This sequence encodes CASSQGGTSGIHIQYF.

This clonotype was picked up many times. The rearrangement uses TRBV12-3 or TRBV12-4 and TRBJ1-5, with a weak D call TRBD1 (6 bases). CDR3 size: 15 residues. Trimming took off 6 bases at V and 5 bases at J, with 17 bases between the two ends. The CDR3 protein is CASRPTGRADQPQHF. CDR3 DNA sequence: TGTGCCAGCAGACCCACAGGGCGAGCAGATCAGCCCCAGCATTTT.

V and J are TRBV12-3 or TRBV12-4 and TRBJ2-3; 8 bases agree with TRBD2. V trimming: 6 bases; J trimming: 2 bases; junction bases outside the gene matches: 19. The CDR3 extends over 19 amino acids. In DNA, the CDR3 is TGTGCCAGCAGCCCCTTGGTTGGGGGGATCGGGAGGGCCACAGATACGCAGTATTTT. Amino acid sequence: CASSPLVGGIGRATDTQYF.

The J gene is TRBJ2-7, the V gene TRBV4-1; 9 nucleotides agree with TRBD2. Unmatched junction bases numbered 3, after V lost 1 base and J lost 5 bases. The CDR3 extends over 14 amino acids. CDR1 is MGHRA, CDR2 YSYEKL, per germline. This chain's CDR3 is CASSQVAGVNEQYF. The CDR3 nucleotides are TGCGCCAGCAGCCAAGTAGCGGGAGTAAACGAGCAGTACTTC.

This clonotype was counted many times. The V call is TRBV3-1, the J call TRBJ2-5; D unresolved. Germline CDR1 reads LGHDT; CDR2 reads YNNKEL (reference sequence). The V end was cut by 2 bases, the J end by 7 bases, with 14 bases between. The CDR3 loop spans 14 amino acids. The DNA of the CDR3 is TGTGCCAGCAGCCAAAGGCAGGTCTTGGGGACCCAGTACTTC. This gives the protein CASSQRQVLGTQYF.

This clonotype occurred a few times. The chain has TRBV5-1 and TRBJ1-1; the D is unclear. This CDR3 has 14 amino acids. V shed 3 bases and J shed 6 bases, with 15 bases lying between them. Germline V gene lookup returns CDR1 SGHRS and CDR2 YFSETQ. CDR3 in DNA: TGCGCCAGCAGCTCGAACTCGGATACCCCTGAAGCTTTCTTT. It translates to CASSSNSDTPEAFF.

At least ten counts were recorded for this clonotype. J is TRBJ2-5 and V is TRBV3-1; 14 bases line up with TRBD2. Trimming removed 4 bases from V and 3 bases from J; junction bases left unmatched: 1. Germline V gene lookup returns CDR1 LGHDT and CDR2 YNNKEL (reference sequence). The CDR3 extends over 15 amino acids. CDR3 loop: CASSPGLAGEETQYF. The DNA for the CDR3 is TGTGCCAGCAGCCCGGGACTAGCGGGAGAAGAGACCCAGTACTTC.

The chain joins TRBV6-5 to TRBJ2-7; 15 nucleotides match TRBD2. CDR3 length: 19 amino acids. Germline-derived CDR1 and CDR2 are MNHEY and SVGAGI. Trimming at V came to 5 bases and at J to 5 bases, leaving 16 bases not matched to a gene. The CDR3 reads CASSGTGTSGRPLRDEQYF. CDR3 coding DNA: TGTGCCAGCAGTGGCACCGGGACTAGCGGGAGGCCCCTTAGGGACGAGCAGTACTTC.

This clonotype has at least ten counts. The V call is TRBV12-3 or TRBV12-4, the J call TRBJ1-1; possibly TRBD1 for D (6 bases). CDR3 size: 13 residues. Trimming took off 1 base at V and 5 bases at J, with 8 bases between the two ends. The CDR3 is CASSLGGATEAFF. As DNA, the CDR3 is TGTGCCAGCAGTTTAGGGGGGGCAACTGAAGCTTTCTTT.

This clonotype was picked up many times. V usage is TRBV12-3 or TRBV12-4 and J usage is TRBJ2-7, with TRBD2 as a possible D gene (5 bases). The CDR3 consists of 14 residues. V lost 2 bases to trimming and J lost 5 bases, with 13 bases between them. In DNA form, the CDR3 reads TGTGCCAGCAGTTTATCACGGGGTTTGCACGAGCAGTACTTC. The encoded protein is CASSLSRGLHEQYF.

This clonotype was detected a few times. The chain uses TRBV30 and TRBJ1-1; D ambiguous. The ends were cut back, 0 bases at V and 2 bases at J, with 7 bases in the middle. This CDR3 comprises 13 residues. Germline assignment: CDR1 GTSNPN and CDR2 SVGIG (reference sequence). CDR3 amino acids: CAWSVAVNTEAFF. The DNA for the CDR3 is TGTGCCTGGAGTGTTGCAGTTAACACTGAAGCTTTCTTT.

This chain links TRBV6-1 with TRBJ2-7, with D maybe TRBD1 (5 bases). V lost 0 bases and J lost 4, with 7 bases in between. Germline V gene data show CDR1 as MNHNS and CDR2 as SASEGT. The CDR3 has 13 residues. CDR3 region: CASSEASGYEQYV. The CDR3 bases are TGTGCCAGCAGTGAAGCTTCAGGGTACGAGCAGTACGTC.

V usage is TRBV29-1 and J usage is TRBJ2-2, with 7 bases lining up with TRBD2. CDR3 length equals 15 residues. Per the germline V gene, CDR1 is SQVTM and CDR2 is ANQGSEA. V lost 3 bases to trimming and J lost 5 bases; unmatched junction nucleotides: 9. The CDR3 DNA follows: TGCAGCGTTGAGGGGGGGGACCTAAAAACCGGGGAGCTGTTTTTT. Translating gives CSVEGGDLKTGELFF.

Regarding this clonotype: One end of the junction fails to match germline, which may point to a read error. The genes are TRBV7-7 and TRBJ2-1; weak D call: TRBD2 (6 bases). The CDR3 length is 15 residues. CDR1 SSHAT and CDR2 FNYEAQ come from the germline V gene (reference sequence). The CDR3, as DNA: TGTGCTAGCAGCTTGAGCTTAGCGGCTAACAATGAGCAGTTCTTC. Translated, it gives CASSLSLAANNEQFF.

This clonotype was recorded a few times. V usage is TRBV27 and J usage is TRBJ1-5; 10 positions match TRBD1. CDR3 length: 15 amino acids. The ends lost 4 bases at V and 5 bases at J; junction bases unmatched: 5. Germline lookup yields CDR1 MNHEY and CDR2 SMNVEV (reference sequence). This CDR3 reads CASSSGTGDYQPQHF. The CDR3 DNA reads TGTGCCAGCAGTTCCGGGACAGGGGATTATCAGCCCCAGCATTTT.

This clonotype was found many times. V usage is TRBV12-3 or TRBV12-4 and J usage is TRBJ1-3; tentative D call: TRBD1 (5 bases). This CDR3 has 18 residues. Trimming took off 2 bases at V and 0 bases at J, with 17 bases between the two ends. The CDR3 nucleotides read TGTGCCAGCAGTTTACCAGGGCCCTCTCTCTCCTCTGGAAACACCATATATTTT. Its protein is CASSLPGPSLSSGNTIYF.

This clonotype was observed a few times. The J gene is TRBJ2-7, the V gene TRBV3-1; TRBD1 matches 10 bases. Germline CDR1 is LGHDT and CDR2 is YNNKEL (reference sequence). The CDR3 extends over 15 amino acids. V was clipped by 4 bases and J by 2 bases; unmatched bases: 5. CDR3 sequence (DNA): TGTGCCAGCAGCCGGTCCGGGACAGGGGCCTACGAGCAGTACTTC. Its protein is CASSRSGTGAYEQYF.

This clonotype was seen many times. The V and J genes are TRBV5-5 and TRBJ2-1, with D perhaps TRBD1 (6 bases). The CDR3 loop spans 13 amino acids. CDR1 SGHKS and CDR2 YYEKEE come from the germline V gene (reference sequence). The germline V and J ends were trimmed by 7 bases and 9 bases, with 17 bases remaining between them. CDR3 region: CASQGHSRGEQFF. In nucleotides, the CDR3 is TGTGCCAGCCAGGGACACTCAAGGGGTGAGCAGTTCTTC.

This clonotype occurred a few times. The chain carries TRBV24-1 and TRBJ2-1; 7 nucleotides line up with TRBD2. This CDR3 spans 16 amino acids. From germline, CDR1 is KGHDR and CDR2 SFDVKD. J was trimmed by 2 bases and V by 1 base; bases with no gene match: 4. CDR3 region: CATSDFPAGAYNEQFF. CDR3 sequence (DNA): TGTGCCACCAGTGATTTTCCGGCGGGGGCCTACAATGAGCAGTTCTTC.

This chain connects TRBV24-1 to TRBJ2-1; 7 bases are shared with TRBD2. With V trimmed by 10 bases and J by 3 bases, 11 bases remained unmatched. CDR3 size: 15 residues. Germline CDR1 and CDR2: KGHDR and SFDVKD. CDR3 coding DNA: TGTGCCACGGAGCCGGGAGGAATGGGCTACAATGAGCAGTTCTTC. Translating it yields CATEPGGMGYNEQFF.

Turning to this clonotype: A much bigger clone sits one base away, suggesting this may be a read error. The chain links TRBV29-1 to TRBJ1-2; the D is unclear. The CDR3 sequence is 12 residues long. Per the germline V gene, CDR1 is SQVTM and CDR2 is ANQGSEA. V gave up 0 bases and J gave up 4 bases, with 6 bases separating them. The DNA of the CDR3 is TGCAGCGTTGAAGAAGTTGGCTATGGCTACACCTTC. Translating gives CSVEEVGYGYTF.